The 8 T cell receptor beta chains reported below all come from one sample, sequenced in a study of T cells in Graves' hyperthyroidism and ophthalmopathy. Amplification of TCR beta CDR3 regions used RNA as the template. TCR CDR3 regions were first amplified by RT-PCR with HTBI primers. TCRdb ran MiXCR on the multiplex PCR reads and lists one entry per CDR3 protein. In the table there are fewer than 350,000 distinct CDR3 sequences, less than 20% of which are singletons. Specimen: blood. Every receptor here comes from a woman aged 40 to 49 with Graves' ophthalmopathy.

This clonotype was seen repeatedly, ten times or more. As DNA, the CDR3 is TGTGCCAGCAGTTTCTGGGGGGACCTTAACTATGGCTACACCTTC. Protein product: CASSFWGDLNYGYTF. V gene TRBV12-3 or TRBV12-4 combines with J gene TRBJ1-2; maybe TRBD1 (5 bases). This CDR3 comprises 15 residues. Trimming stripped 3 bases from V and 1 base from J, with 12 bases between.

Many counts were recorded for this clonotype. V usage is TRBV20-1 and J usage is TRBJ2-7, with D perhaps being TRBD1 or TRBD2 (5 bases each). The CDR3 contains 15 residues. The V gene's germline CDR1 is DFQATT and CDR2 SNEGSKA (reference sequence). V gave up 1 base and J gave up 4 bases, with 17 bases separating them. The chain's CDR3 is CSARGGWQGRYEQYF. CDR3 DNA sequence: TGCAGTGCTAGAGGAGGTTGGCAGGGACGATACGAGCAGTACTTC.

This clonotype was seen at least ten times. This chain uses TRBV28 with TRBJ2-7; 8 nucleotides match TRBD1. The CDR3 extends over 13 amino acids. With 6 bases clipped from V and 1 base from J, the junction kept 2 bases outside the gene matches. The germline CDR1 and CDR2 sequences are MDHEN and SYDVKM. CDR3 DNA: TGTGCCAGCAGCAGGACAGGGTCCTACGAGCAGTACTTC. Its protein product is CASSRTGSYEQYF.

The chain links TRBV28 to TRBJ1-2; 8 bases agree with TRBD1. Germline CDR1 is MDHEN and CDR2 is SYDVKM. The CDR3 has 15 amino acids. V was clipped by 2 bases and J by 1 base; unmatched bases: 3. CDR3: CASSLGTGLNYGYTF. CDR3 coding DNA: TGTGCCAGCAGTTTAGGGACAGGCCTTAACTATGGCTACACCTTC.

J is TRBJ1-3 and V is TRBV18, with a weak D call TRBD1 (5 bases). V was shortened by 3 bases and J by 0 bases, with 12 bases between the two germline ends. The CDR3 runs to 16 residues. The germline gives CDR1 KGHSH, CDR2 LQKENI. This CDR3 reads CASSPTVTPSGNTIYF. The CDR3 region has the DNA TGTGCCAGCTCACCGACAGTTACCCCCTCTGGAAACACCATATATTTT.

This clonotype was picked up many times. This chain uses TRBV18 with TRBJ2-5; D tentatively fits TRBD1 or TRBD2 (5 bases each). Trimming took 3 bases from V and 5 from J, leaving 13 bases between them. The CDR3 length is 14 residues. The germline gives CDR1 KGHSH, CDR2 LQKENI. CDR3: CASSPSRGGETQYF. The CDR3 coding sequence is TGTGCCAGCTCACCCAGTCGGGGCGGTGAGACCCAGTACTTC.

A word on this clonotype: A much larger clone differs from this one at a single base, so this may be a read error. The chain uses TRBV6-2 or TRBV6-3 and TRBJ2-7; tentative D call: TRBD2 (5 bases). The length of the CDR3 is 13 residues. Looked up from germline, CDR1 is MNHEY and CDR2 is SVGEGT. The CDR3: CATRRVNRYVQYF. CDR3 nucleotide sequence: TGTGCCACCCGGCGGGTGAACCGGTACGTGCAGTACTTC.

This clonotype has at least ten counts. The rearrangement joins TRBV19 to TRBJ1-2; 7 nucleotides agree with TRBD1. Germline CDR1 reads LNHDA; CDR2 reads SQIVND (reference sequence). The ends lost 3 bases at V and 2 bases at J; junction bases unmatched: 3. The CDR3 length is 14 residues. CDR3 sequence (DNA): TGTGCCAGTAGTATCTCGGGACAGAACTATGGCTACACCTTC. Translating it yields CASSISGQNYGYTF.